The 20 T cell receptor beta chains in this list originate from one sample, sequenced in a study of technical replicates of blood from a few donors. Some clones are missing from TCRdb's copy, which holds only in-frame ones; the method was immunoSEQ multiplex PCR. Of 55,000 to 75,000 clones in the sample, approximately 94% were seen once. The sequencing input was PBMCs. These receptors were obtained from a human donor in good health. Some clones in this sample may be carry-over from other donors' samples.

The V gene is TRBV7-9, the J gene TRBJ2-7; D ambiguous. The CDR3 runs to 13 residues. The germline gives CDR1 SEHNR, CDR2 FQNEAQ (reference sequence). V shed 3 bases and J shed 0 bases, with 6 bases lying between them. This CDR3 is CASSFDNSYEQYF. CDR3 in DNA: TGTGCCAGCAGCTTTGACAACTCCTACGAGCAGTACTTC.

The rearrangement uses TRBV9 and TRBJ2-2; TRBD2 agrees at 7 bases. CDR1 and CDR2 from the germline V gene are SGDLS and YYNGEE. The junction had 2 bases not matched to a gene; V was cut back by 0 bases and J by 0 bases. This CDR3 comprises 16 residues. This chain's CDR3 is CASSVGSGANTGELFF. The CDR3 bases are TGTGCCAGCAGCGTAGGAAGCGGGGCGAACACCGGGGAGCTGTTTTTT.

V usage is TRBV11-2 and J usage is TRBJ2-1; tentative D call: TRBD2 (5 bases). This CDR3 comprises 17 residues. Per the germline V gene, CDR1 is SGHAT and CDR2 is FQNNGV. Trimming cost V 4 bases and J 2 bases, with 18 bases left between them. The CDR3 nucleotides are TGTGCCAGCAGCTCCTCCACCATGGGAGTGACCTACAATGAGCAGTTCTTC. This sequence encodes CASSSSTMGVTYNEQFF.

The gene calls are TRBV5-1 and TRBJ2-1; no reliable D call. CDR3 size: 14 residues. Germline V gene data show CDR1 as SGHRS and CDR2 as YFSETQ. V lost 0 bases and J lost 6, with 10 bases in between. The CDR3 DNA reads as TGCGCCAGCAGCTTGGCCGAAAGGAGCAATGAGCAGTTCTTC. Encoded protein: CASSLAERSNEQFF.

The chain employs TRBV5-1 and TRBJ2-1, with 8 bases that match TRBD2. There are 14 residues in the CDR3. Germline CDR1 reads SGHRS; CDR2 reads YFSETQ. Germline trimming cut 4 bases from V and 5 bases from J; bases unmatched to any gene: 5. CDR3 amino acids: CASSIAGNNNEQFF. In DNA form, the CDR3 reads TGCGCCAGCAGCATAGCGGGGAACAACAATGAGCAGTTCTTC. The variable domain in full, completed from reference TRBV5-1 and TRBJ2-1, reads KAGVTQTPRYLIKTRGQQVTLSCSPISGHRSVSWYQQTPGQGLQFLFEYFSETQRNKGNFPGRFSGRQFSNSRSEMNVSTLELGDSALYLCASSIAGNNNEQFFGPGTRLTVL.

The chain employs TRBV7-6 and TRBJ2-2; 11 positions match TRBD2. Germline CDR1 SGHVS, CDR2 FNYEAQ. V lost 6 bases and J lost 0; bases outside the gene matches: 6. The CDR3 length is 17 residues. The CDR3 coding sequence is TGTGCCAGCAGGTTGACTAGCGGGATCGCGAACACCGGGGAGCTGTTTTTT. The encoded protein is CASRLTSGIANTGELFF.

In nucleotides, the CDR3 is TGTGCCAGTAGTATACTTGGGCGGACACACAGCCAGCCCCAGCATTTT. This gives the protein CASSILGRTHSQPQHF. The V gene is TRBV19, the J gene TRBJ1-5; D is possibly TRBD1 (5 bases). This CDR3 region has 16 residues. Between the trimmed V and J ends, which lost 2 bases and 7 bases, there was a span of 18 bases. Germline lookup yields CDR1 LNHDA and CDR2 SQIVND (reference sequence).

DNA of the CDR3: TGTGCCAGCAGCCAAGATCACCCCGGGAGCTCCTACGAGCAGTACTTC. This encodes CASSQDHPGSSYEQYF. The chain couples TRBV4-2 to TRBJ2-7; D possibly corresponds to TRBD2 (6 bases). Germline assignment: CDR1 LGHNA and CDR2 YNFKEQ. The CDR3 is 16 residues long. V gave up 0 bases and J gave up 0 bases, with 12 bases separating them.

This chain joins TRBV2 and TRBJ2-3, with TRBD2 matching 8 bases. Germline V lookup: CDR1 SNHLY, CDR2 FYNNEI. This CDR3 spans 14 amino acids. V lost 10 bases to trimming and J lost 10 bases; unmatched junction nucleotides: 16. The CDR3 protein is CATLRAGLGMAQYF. CDR3 DNA: TGTGCCACCCTCCGGGCGGGACTAGGGATGGCGCAGTATTTT.

The chain combines TRBV29-1 with TRBJ1-1; 9 bases fit TRBD1. Germline loops: CDR1 SQVTM, CDR2 ANQGSEA. CDR3 length equals 12 residues. Trimming removed 7 bases from V and 4 bases from J; junction bases left unmatched: 4. In DNA, the CDR3 is TGCAGCGGGACAGGGGTGGGCACTGAAGCTTTCTTT. Translated: CSGTGVGTEAFF.

The chain is built from TRBV7-9 and TRBJ2-1; 9 bases are shared with TRBD2. The V gene end was trimmed by 5 bases and the J gene end by 0 bases; junction bases not matched to a gene: 11. The CDR3 covers 18 residues. Looked up from germline, CDR1 is SEHNR and CDR2 is FQNEAQ (reference sequence). CDR3 sequence (DNA): TGTGCCAGCAGCCTATCCCAGGTAGCGGGAGCCTCCTACAATGAGCAGTTCTTC. Translation gives CASSLSQVAGASYNEQFF.

The gene calls are TRBV18 and TRBJ1-1, with 9 bases identical to TRBD1. The CDR3 consists of 17 residues. J lost 0 bases, V lost 3 bases, and 8 bases had no gene match. CDR1 KGHSH and CDR2 LQKENI come from the germline V gene. CDR3 DNA sequence: TGTGCCAGCTCACCTACAGGGGGCGGTTACATGAACACTGAAGCTTTCTTT. Its protein is CASSPTGGGYMNTEAFF.

This chain links TRBV7-9 with TRBJ1-5, with D possibly matching TRBD1 (6 bases). This CDR3 contains 15 residues. Germline loops: CDR1 SEHNR, CDR2 FQNEAQ (reference sequence). V was clipped by 7 bases and J by 0 bases, with 13 bases between them. The CDR3 nucleotides are TGTGCCAGCACGAAGTCAGGGGATAGCAATCAGCCCCAGCATTTT. It specifies CASTKSGDSNQPQHF.

This sequence joins TRBV4-2 and TRBJ1-5; 8 positions match TRBD1. The CDR3 sequence is 16 residues long. The V gene's germline CDR1 is LGHNA and CDR2 YNFKEQ. V trimming: 3 bases; J trimming: 0 bases; junction bases outside the gene matches: 4. In nucleotides, the CDR3 is TGTGCCAGCAGCCAGGGGACAGGTGCTAGCAATCAGCCCCAGCATTTT. Protein: CASSQGTGASNQPQHF.

This clone showed up just once. J is TRBJ2-1 and V is TRBV29-1; D might be TRBD1 (6 bases). The CDR3 consists of 11 residues. In germline, CDR1 is SQVTM, CDR2 ANQGSEA. Trimming removed 4 bases from V and 7 bases from J, with 8 bases in between. The CDR3 region is CSVAQGNEQFF. CDR3 bases: TGCAGCGTTGCACAGGGTAATGAGCAGTTCTTC.

The chain links TRBV7-3 to TRBJ2-5; the D gene is possibly TRBD2 (6 bases). CDR1 SGHTA and CDR2 FQGTGA come from the germline V gene. This CDR3 is 13 amino acids long. V lost 5 bases and J 4 bases, leaving 11 bases between the germline ends. For the CDR3, the DNA is TGTGCCAGCAGCGCTGGTAGCGGAGAGACCCAGTACTTC. Its translation: CASSAGSGETQYF.

The chain employs TRBV27 and TRBJ2-7, with 8 bases fitting TRBD1. Germline CDR1 MNHEY, CDR2 SMNVEV (reference sequence). The CDR3 consists of 15 residues. The trim removed 6 bases at V and 4 bases at J, leaving 11 bases unmatched. CDR3 loop: CASSPRTGSGYEQYF. Here the CDR3 DNA reads TGTGCCAGCAGCCCCAGGACAGGGAGCGGATACGAGCAGTACTTC.

This sequence joins TRBV5-4 and TRBJ1-5; no reliable D call. The germline CDR1 and CDR2 sequences are SGHNT and YYREEE (reference sequence). The length of the CDR3 is 13 residues. V was clipped by 4 bases and J by 7 bases, with 12 bases between them. CDR3 in amino acids: CASSPSPEQPQHF. The CDR3 DNA reads TGTGCCAGCAGCCCTTCCCCCGAGCAGCCCCAGCATTTT.

The sample holds one count of this clone. CDR3 DNA sequence: TGTGCCAGCAGTTCCCCTTATTGTACACAGGGGGTCTGGTTTTGTAGCAATCAGCCCCAGCATTTT. Protein sequence: CASSSPYCTQGVWFCSNQPQHF. The V and J genes are TRBV6-7 and TRBJ1-5; TRBD1 aligns across 8 bases. TRBV6-7 is assigned to the ORF class and has an uncertain function. V gave up 4 bases and J gave up 0 bases; unmatched junction bases: 23. CDR3 length: 22 residues.

The chain uses TRBV25-1 and TRBJ2-7; 13 positions agree with TRBD2. Germline loops: CDR1 MGHDK, CDR2 SYGVNS. Trimming removed 2 bases from V and 4 bases from J; junction bases left unmatched: 2. The CDR3 has 15 residues. CDR3 in DNA: TGTGCCAGCAGTGAACCGACTAGCGGGAGGTACGAGCAGTACTTC. This gives the protein CASSEPTSGRYEQYF.